Sequencing of this T cell receptor (beta chain) was carried out in a study of blood T cells in healthy people across ages. Study observations and caveats: The study could not conclusively compare naive and antigen-experienced cells, given its unsorted PBMCs.

V gave up 0 bases and J gave up 4 bases, with 16 bases separating them. The CDR3 sequence is 16 residues long. CDR1 and CDR2 from the germline V gene are DFQATT and SNEGSKA (reference sequence). A J-beta primer mix and a sample-barcoded 5' primer were used in a second PCR of about 7 to 11 cycles. The authors tagged each cDNA molecule using a template-switch adaptor with 12 random nucleotides. TCRdb recomputed calls from the 5' RACE reads with MiXCR, one row per CDR3 protein. Of nearly 1 million distinct CDR3 sequences listed, roughly half are singletons. To note about this clonotype: What it binds is not known.

Sample: blood. The receptor was derived from a woman aged 55-70 years in good health. V is TRBV20-1 and J is TRBJ2-1; D might be TRBD1 or TRBD2, each matching 7 bases. The CDR3 sequence: CSARDWREGAYNEQFF. In nucleotides, the CDR3 is TGCAGTGCTAGAGATTGGAGGGAGGGGGCGTACAATGAGCAGTTCTTC.